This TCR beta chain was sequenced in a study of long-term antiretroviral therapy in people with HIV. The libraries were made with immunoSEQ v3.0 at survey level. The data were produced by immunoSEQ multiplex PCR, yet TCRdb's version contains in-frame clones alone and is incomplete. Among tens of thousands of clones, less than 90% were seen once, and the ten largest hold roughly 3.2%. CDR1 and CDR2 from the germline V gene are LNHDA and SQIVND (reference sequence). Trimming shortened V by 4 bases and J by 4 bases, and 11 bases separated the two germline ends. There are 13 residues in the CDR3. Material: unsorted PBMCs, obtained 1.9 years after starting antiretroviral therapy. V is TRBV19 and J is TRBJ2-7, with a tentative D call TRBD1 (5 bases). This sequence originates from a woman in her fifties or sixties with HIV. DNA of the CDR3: TGTGCCAGTAGTAATCAGGGTCTGTACGAGCAGTACTTC. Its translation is CASSNQGLYEQYF.